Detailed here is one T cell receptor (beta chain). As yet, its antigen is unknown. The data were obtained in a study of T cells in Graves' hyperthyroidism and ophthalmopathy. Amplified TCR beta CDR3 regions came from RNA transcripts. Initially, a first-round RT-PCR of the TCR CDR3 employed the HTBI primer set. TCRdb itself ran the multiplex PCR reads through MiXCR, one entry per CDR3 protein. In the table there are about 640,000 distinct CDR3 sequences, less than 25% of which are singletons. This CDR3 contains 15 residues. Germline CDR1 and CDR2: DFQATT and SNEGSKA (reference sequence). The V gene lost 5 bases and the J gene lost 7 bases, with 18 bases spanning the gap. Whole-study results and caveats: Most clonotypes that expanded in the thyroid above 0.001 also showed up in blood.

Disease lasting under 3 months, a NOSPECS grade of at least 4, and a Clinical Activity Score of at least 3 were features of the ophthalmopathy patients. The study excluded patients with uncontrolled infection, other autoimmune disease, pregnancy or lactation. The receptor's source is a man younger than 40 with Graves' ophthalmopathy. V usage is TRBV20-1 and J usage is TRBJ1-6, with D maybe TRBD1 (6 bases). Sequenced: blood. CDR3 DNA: TGCAGTGCTGCGGGACAACCAAAGGGCAATTCACCCCTCCACTTT. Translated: CSAAGQPKGNSPLHF.